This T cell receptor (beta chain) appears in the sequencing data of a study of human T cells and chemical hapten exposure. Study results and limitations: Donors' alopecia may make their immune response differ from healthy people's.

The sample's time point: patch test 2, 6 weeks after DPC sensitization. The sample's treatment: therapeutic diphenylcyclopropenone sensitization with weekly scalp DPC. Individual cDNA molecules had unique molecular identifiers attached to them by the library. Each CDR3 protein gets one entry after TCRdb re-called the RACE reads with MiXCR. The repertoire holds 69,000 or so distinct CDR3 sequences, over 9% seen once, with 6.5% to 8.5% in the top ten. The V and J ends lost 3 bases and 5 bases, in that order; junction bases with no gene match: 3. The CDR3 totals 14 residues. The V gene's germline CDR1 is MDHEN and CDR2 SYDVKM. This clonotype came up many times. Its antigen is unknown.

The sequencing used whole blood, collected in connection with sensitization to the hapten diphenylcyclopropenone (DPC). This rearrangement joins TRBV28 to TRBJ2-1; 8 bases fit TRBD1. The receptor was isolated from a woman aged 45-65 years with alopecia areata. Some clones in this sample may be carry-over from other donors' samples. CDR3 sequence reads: CASSLVGQDNEQFF. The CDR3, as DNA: TGTGCCAGCAGTTTGGTGGGACAGGACAATGAGCAGTTCTTC.